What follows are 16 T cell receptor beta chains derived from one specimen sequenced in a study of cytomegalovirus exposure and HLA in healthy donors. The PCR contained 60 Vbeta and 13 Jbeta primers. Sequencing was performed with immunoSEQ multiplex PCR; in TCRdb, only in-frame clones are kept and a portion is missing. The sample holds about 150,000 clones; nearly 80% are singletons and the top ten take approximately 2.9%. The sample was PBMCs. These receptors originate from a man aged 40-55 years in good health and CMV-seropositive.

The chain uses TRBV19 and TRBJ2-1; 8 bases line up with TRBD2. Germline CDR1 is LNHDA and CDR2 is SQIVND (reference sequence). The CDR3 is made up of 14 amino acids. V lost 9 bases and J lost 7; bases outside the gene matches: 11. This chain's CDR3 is CASHDGLAANEQFF. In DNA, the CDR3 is TGTGCCAGCCACGACGGACTAGCAGCTAATGAGCAGTTCTTC.

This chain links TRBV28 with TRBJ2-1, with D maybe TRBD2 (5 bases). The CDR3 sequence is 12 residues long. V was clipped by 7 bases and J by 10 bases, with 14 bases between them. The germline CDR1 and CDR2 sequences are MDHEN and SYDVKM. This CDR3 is CASNERSGEQFF. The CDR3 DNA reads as TGTGCCAGCAACGAGAGATCGGGGGAGCAGTTCTTC.

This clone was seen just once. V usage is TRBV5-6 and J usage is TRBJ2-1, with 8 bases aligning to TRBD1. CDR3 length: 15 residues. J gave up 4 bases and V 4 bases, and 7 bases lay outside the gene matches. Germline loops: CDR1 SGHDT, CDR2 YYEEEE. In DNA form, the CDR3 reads TGTGCCAGCAGCCTCCAGGGGGCGGGATACAATGAGCAGTTCTTC. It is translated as CASSLQGAGYNEQFF.

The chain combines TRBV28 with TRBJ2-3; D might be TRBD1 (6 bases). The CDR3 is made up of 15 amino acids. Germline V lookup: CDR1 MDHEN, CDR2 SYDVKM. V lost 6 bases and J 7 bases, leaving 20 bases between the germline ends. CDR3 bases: TGTGCCAGCAGGTTACAGGGTTCCCAGCCCTATACGCAGTATTTT. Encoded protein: CASRLQGSQPYTQYF.

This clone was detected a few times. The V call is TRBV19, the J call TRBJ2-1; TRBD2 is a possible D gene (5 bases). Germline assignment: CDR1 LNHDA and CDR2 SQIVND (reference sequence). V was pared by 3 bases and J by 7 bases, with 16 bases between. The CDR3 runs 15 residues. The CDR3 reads CASSILAQMRNEQFF. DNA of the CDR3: TGTGCCAGTAGTATCCTAGCCCAGATGAGGAATGAGCAGTTCTTC.

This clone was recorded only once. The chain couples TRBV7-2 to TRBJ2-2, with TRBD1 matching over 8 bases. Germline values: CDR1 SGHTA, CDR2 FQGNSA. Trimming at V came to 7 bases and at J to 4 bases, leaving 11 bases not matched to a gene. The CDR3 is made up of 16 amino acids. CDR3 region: CASTLNGQGTTGELFF. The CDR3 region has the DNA TGTGCCAGCACCCTAAACGGACAGGGAACCACCGGGGAGCTGTTTTTT.

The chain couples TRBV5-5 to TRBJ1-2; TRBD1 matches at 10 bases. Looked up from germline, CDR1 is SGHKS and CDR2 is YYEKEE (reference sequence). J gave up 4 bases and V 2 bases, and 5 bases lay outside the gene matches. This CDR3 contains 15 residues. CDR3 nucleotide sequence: TGTGCCAGCAGCTTAGACAGGGGGCTTTTCTATGGCTACACCTTC. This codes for CASSLDRGLFYGYTF.

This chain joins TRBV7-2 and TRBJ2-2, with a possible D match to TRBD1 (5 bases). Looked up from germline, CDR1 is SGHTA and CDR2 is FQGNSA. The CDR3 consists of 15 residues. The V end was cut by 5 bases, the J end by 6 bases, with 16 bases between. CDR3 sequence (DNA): TGTGCCAGCAGCGGAATCACCCTGGGGCCCGGGGAGCTGTTTTTT. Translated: CASSGITLGPGELFF.

The CDR3 coding sequence is TGTGCCAGCAGTTACTCACGACAGGGGGCTGATAAACTGTTTTTT. Translating it yields CASSYSRQGADKLFF. The rearrangement links TRBV6-5 to TRBJ1-4; 10 bases fit TRBD1. Per germline, CDR1 MNHEY and CDR2 SVGAGI. Germline trimming cut 0 bases from V and 11 bases from J; bases unmatched to any gene: 6. The CDR3 totals 15 residues.

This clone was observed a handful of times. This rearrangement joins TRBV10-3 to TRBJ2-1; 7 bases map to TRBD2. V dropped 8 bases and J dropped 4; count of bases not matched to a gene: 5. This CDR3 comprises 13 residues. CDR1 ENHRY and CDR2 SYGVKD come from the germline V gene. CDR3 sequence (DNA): TGTGCCATCGGGGGGGACGCTTACAATGAGCAGTTCTTC. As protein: CAIGGDAYNEQFF.

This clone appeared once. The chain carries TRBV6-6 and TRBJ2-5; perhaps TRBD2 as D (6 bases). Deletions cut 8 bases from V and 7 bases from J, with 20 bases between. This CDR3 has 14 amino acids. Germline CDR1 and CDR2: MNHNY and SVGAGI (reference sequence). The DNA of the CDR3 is TGTGCCAGCTCGAGTAAGGGAGGTCTCGGGACCCAGTACTTC. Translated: CASSSKGGLGTQYF.

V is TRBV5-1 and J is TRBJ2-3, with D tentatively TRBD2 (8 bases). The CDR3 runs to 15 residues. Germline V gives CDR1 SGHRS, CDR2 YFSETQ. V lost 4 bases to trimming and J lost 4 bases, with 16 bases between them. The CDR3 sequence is CASSRQGLDADTQYF. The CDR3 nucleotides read TGCGCCAGCAGCAGACAGGGACTAGATGCAGATACGCAGTATTTT.

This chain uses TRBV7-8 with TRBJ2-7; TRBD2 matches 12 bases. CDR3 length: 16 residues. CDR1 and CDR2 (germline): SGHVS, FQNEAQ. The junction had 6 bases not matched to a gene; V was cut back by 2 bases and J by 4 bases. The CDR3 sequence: CASSLSTGLAGYEQYF. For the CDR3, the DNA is TGTGCCAGCAGCTTATCCACGGGACTAGCGGGTTACGAGCAGTACTTC.

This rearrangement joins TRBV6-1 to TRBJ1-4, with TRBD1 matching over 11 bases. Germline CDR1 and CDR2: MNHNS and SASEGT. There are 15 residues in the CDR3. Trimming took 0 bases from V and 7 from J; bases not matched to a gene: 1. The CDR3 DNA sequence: TGTGCCAGCAGTGAAGCAGGGACAGGGGGTGAAAAACTGTTTTTT. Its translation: CASSEAGTGGEKLFF.

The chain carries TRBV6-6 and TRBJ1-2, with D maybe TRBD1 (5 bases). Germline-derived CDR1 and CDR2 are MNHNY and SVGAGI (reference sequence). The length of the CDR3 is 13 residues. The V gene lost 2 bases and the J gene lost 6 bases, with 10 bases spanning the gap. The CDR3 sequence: CASSYRRDDGYTF. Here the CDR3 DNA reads TGTGCCAGCAGTTACCGCAGGGATGATGGCTACACCTTC.

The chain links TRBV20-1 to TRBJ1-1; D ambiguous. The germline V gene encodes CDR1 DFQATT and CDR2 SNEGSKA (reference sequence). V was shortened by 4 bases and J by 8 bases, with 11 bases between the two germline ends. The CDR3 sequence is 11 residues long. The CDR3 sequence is CSAMTTGEAFF. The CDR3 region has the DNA TGCAGTGCTATGACAACGGGAGAAGCTTTCTTT.